The 30 T cell receptor beta chains in this list originate from one sample, sequenced in a study of CD8+ T cells in alopecia areata. Documented treatment: oral pan-JAK inhibitor, 5-10 mg twice daily. Reverse transcribed after extraction, RNA yielded cDNA as the sequencing template. TCRdb's table, derived via immunoSEQ multiplex PCR, lists solely in-frame clones and lacks some. The profile shows about 210,000 clones, about 40% of them singletons. The source was CD4+ T cells sorted from blood, collected at approximately week 36, from a patient treated with tofacitinib. Receptors originate from a human donor with alopecia areata.

V is TRBV30 and J is TRBJ2-1, with TRBD2 matching 9 bases. The germline gives CDR1 GTSNPN, CDR2 SVGIG (reference sequence). Losses at the gene ends were 2 bases for V and 5 bases for J; bases not matched to a gene: 4. The length of the CDR3 is 14 residues. The CDR3 here is CAWSKAGGDNEQFF. CDR3 coding DNA: TGTGCCTGGAGTAAAGCGGGAGGAGACAATGAGCAGTTCTTC.

The chain links TRBV30 to TRBJ1-3, with no clear D. Germline values: CDR1 GTSNPN, CDR2 SVGIG (reference sequence). V gave up 3 bases and J gave up 1 base, with 10 bases separating them. CDR3 length: 14 amino acids. In DNA form, the CDR3 reads TGTGCCTGGAGGCAGACACGTTCTGGAAACACCATATATTTT. Its translation: CAWRQTRSGNTIYF.

This clone was recorded once. J is TRBJ2-7 and V is TRBV6-6; TRBD2 is a possible D gene (6 bases). The V gene lost 6 bases and the J gene lost 5 bases, with 17 bases spanning the gap. There are 14 residues in the CDR3. In germline, CDR1 is MNHNY, CDR2 SVGAGI (reference sequence). The CDR3 DNA follows: TGTGCCAGCAGCCCTGGAGGGTCCGTCCACGAGCAGTACTTC. Amino acid sequence: CASSPGGSVHEQYF.

This clone was seen repeatedly, ten times or more. The chain employs TRBV5-1 and TRBJ2-7; TRBD1 matches 9 bases. This CDR3 is 15 amino acids long. CDR1 is SGHRS and CDR2 is YFSETQ in the germline V gene. The V segment lost 0 bases and the J segment 5 bases; nucleotides outside the gene matches: 6. CDR3 nucleotides: TGCGCCAGCAGCTTGGGGGGACAGGGTGTAAACGAGCAGTACTTC. Amino acid sequence: CASSLGGQGVNEQYF.

This clone showed up just a few times. The V call is TRBV18, the J call TRBJ1-1; D gene ambiguous. Germline V gene sequence: CDR1 KGHSH, CDR2 LQKENI. This CDR3 contains 14 residues. The V and J ends lost 0 bases and 5 bases respectively, with 10 bases between them. The CDR3, as DNA: TGTGCCAGCTCACCACCGGCGGGGAGGACTGAAGCTTTCTTT. Translation gives CASSPPAGRTEAFF.

Here the CDR3 DNA reads TGCGCCAGCAGCTTGGAGTCCAGGGTAGGCACTGAAGCTTTCTTT. Amino acid sequence: CASSLESRVGTEAFF. The chain combines TRBV5-1 with TRBJ1-1, with D maybe TRBD1 (5 bases). Trimming took 0 bases from V and 4 from J, leaving 13 bases between them. The CDR3 has 15 residues. Germline V gene sequence: CDR1 SGHRS, CDR2 YFSETQ.

V gene TRBV27 combines with J gene TRBJ1-5, with D uncertain. The CDR3 length is 14 residues. Trimming pared 3 bases from V and 3 bases from J, leaving 9 bases between. CDR1 is MNHEY and CDR2 is SMNVEV in the germline V gene (reference sequence). The CDR3 spells CASSLGGPNQPQHF. The DNA for the CDR3 is TGTGCCAGCAGTTTGGGAGGGCCCAATCAGCCCCAGCATTTT.

The chain joins TRBV5-1 to TRBJ2-7, with D possibly TRBD1 on 6 matching bases. The germline V gene encodes CDR1 SGHRS and CDR2 YFSETQ. The V end lost 4 bases, the J end lost 3 bases, and 8 bases lay between the germline ends. There are 12 residues in the CDR3. The DNA of the CDR3 is TGCGCCAGCAGCCTCAGGGGCTACGAGCAGTACTTC. Its translation is CASSLRGYEQYF.

This clone was seen only a few times. The chain has TRBV29-1 and TRBJ2-1; TRBD1 is a possible D gene (5 bases). The length of the CDR3 is 12 residues. Germline V gene sequence: CDR1 SQVTM, CDR2 ANQGSEA. The V and J ends lost 7 bases and 5 bases respectively, with 12 bases between them. The CDR3 sequence is CSAYQGNNEQFF. The CDR3 DNA sequence: TGCAGCGCCTACCAGGGAAACAATGAGCAGTTCTTC.

This clone was seen a few times. This rearrangement joins TRBV19 to TRBJ2-1, with 7 bases that match TRBD1. J gave up 13 bases and V 3 bases, and 6 bases lay outside the gene matches. CDR3 size: 12 residues. CDR1 is LNHDA, CDR2 SQIVND, per germline (reference sequence). CDR3 amino acids: CASSMVRDRQFF. CDR3 DNA sequence: TGTGCCAGTAGTATGGTCCGGGACAGACAGTTCTTC.

The CDR3 reads CASSLWGHENTEAFF. The DNA of the CDR3 is TGTGCCAGCAGCTTGTGGGGGCACGAGAACACTGAAGCTTTCTTT. The rearrangement joins TRBV7-9 to TRBJ1-1, with D possibly matching TRBD1 (6 bases). Looked up from germline, CDR1 is SEHNR and CDR2 is FQNEAQ (reference sequence). Trimming left V 3 bases short and J 1 base short, with 12 bases between. CDR3 size: 15 residues.

The V gene is TRBV9, the J gene TRBJ2-3; D is undetermined. Trimming stripped 2 bases from V and 4 bases from J, with 11 bases between. The CDR3 runs 14 residues. CDR1 and CDR2 from the germline V gene are SGDLS and YYNGEE. The chain's CDR3 is CASSVNPSPDTQYF. As DNA, the CDR3 is TGTGCCAGCAGCGTGAATCCAAGTCCAGATACGCAGTATTTT.

As to this clone: A far larger clone is just one base off, so this is likely a read error. The J gene is TRBJ2-3, the V gene TRBV6-5, with a tentative D call TRBD2 (5 bases). The CDR3 spans 14 residues. Trimming left V 6 bases short and J 0 bases short, with 10 bases between. CDR1 MNHEY and CDR2 SVGAGI come from the germline V gene. DNA of the CDR3: TGTGCCAGCAGCCTTAGCGCCAGCACAGATACGCAGTATTTT. This codes for CASSLSASTDTQYF.

This clone occurred a few times. The chain uses TRBV5-4 and TRBJ1-1; D gene ambiguous. With 5 bases removed from V and 3 bases from J, the gap between germline ends came to 17 bases. The germline V gene encodes CDR1 SGHNT and CDR2 YYREEE (reference sequence). CDR3 length: 15 amino acids. The DNA for the CDR3 is TGTGCCAGCAGTTTGAGGGTTGGGGTGGACACTGAAGCTTTCTTT. It codes for CASSLRVGVDTEAFF.

The chain couples TRBV4-1 to TRBJ1-5, with 7 bases identical to TRBD1. With 3 bases clipped from V and 1 base from J, the junction kept 6 bases outside the gene matches. This CDR3 comprises 16 residues. CDR1 and CDR2 from the germline V gene are MGHRA and YSYEKL. The CDR3 DNA sequence: TGCGCCAGCAGCCAGGCCGGGACAGTAAGCAATCAGCCCCAGCATTTT. Translated, it gives CASSQAGTVSNQPQHF.

This chain links TRBV21-1 with TRBJ1-5; TRBD1 is taken as the D call from the table, unchecked against the DNA. TRBV21-1 is designated a pseudogene. The CDR3 is 13 residues long. The CDR3: CASSKRHLRPQHF. The CDR3 DNA is TGTGCCAGCAGCAAAAGACACCTTAGGCCCCAGCATTTT.

The chain recombines TRBV4-3 with TRBJ2-7; 12 bases line up with TRBD2. The CDR3 has 17 residues. V dropped 3 bases and J dropped 2; count of bases not matched to a gene: 8. Looked up from germline, CDR1 is LGHNA and CDR2 is YSLEER. CDR3 coding DNA: TGCGCCAGCAGCCACGCCTGGACTAGCGGGACCCCCTACGAGCAGTACTTC. It translates to CASSHAWTSGTPYEQYF.

This clone was counted a few times. The rearrangement joins TRBV7-9 to TRBJ2-7; D call uncertain. Germline V gives CDR1 SEHNR, CDR2 FQNEAQ (reference sequence). This CDR3 has 11 residues. Trimming removed 5 bases from V and 4 bases from J, with 6 bases in between. The CDR3 sequence is CASSMRYEQYF. In DNA form, the CDR3 reads TGTGCCAGCAGCATGAGGTACGAGCAGTACTTC.

This clone was detected only a few times. This chain connects TRBV2 to TRBJ2-7, with 7 bases matching TRBD2. The V segment lost 7 bases and the J segment 2 bases; nucleotides outside the gene matches: 11. Per germline, CDR1 SNHLY and CDR2 FYNNEI. This CDR3 is 15 amino acids long. CDR3 loop: CASKPHGRTTYEQYF. CDR3 in DNA: TGTGCCAGCAAGCCTCACGGGAGGACCACCTACGAGCAGTACTTC.

This rearrangement joins TRBV28 to TRBJ1-2; D uncertain. Trimming took off 6 bases at V and 8 bases at J, with 16 bases between the two ends. Looked up from germline, CDR1 is MDHEN and CDR2 is SYDVKM. This CDR3 has 13 residues. This CDR3 reads CASRLELHRGYTF. CDR3 sequence (DNA): TGTGCCAGCAGATTAGAACTGCACCGCGGCTACACCTTC.

V is TRBV7-8 and J is TRBJ1-1; 7 nucleotides line up with TRBD1. The germline V gene encodes CDR1 SGHVS and CDR2 FQNEAQ. V dropped 4 bases and J dropped 1; count of bases not matched to a gene: 6. CDR3 size: 15 residues. The CDR3 loop reads CASSSSGQTNTEAFF. In DNA form, the CDR3 reads TGTGCCAGCAGCTCCTCGGGACAGACGAACACTGAAGCTTTCTTT.

There are a few counts of this clone. CDR3 in amino acids: CAWNPGLAPYEQYF. CDR3 nucleotide sequence: TGTGCCTGGAATCCGGGACTAGCGCCCTACGAGCAGTACTTC. The chain is built from TRBV30 and TRBJ2-7, with 10 bases identical to TRBD2. CDR1 is GTSNPN, CDR2 SVGIG, per germline (reference sequence). Trimming cost V 4 bases and J 2 bases; bases outside gene matches: 5. CDR3 length equals 14 residues.

In this sample, this clone turned up a few times. This chain links TRBV29-1 with TRBJ2-2; possibly TRBD2 for D (6 bases). V lost 7 bases, J lost 5 bases, and 14 bases lay in between. Germline V gives CDR1 SQVTM, CDR2 ANQGSEA. The CDR3 is 13 amino acids. The chain's CDR3 is CSARLGLTGELFF. CDR3 coding DNA: TGCAGCGCCCGACTGGGACTTACCGGGGAGCTGTTTTTT.

V and J are TRBV29-1 and TRBJ2-1; either TRBD1 or TRBD2 may supply D (5 bases each). The CDR3 extends over 15 amino acids. Trimming took off 4 bases at V and 0 bases at J, with 13 bases between the two ends. The germline CDR1 and CDR2 sequences are SQVTM and ANQGSEA. The CDR3 DNA reads as TGCAGCGTTGGGGGGACCGTAAACTCCTACAATGAGCAGTTCTTC. It specifies CSVGGTVNSYNEQFF.

This chain joins TRBV5-4 and TRBJ2-2; 10 bases map to TRBD2. The germline gives CDR1 SGHNT, CDR2 YYREEE (reference sequence). This CDR3 comprises 17 residues. The J segment lost 1 base and the V segment lost 1 base, leaving 4 bases of the junction unmatched. CDR3 bases: TGTGCCAGCAGCTTGCGGCTAGCGGGGGTGAACACCGGGGAGCTGTTTTTT. Protein: CASSLRLAGVNTGELFF.

The chain combines TRBV27 with TRBJ2-5; tentatively, D is TRBD1 or TRBD2 (5 bases each). The germline CDR1 and CDR2 sequences are MNHEY and SMNVEV (reference sequence). This CDR3 contains 15 residues. V was clipped by 5 bases and J by 1 base, with 14 bases between them. The CDR3 region is CASSGTTGAQETQYF. The CDR3, as DNA: TGTGCCAGCAGTGGGACCACAGGAGCCCAAGAGACCCAGTACTTC.

Only a few counts were recorded for this clone. This chain links TRBV27 with TRBJ1-1, with TRBD1 identical over 7 bases. J gave up 3 bases and V 1 base, and 5 bases lay outside the gene matches. There are 15 residues in the CDR3. Looked up from germline, CDR1 is MNHEY and CDR2 is SMNVEV (reference sequence). CDR3 in DNA: TGTGCCAGCAGTTTATTGGGAGGGGGCTACACTGAAGCTTTCTTT. Protein product: CASSLLGGGYTEAFF.

The V gene is TRBV30, the J gene TRBJ1-4; D call uncertain. The CDR3 spans 13 residues. Germline V gene data show CDR1 as GTSNPN and CDR2 as SVGIG (reference sequence). Trimming left V 0 bases short and J 4 bases short, with 6 bases between. CDR3 sequence reads: CAWSVLDNEKLFF. The CDR3 coding sequence is TGTGCCTGGAGTGTCCTAGATAATGAAAAACTGTTTTTT.

The CDR3 here is CSVLSQNTEAFF. CDR3 bases: TGCAGCGTCCTCAGCCAGAACACTGAAGCTTTCTTT. V and J are TRBV29-1 and TRBJ1-1; unclear D gene. Trimming shortened V by 6 bases and J by 1 base, and 9 bases separated the two germline ends. The CDR3 extends over 12 amino acids. Germline V gene sequence: CDR1 SQVTM, CDR2 ANQGSEA.

This clone came up a few times. The V call is TRBV19, the J call TRBJ2-5, with D tentatively TRBD1 (7 bases). The ends were cut back, 4 bases at V and 2 bases at J, with 11 bases in the middle. The CDR3 consists of 14 residues. Germline V CDR1 and CDR2: LNHDA, SQIVND (reference sequence). CDR3 in DNA: TGTGCCAGTAGTACAGGGGGGACACAAGAGACCCAGTACTTC. Residues: CASSTGGTQETQYF.